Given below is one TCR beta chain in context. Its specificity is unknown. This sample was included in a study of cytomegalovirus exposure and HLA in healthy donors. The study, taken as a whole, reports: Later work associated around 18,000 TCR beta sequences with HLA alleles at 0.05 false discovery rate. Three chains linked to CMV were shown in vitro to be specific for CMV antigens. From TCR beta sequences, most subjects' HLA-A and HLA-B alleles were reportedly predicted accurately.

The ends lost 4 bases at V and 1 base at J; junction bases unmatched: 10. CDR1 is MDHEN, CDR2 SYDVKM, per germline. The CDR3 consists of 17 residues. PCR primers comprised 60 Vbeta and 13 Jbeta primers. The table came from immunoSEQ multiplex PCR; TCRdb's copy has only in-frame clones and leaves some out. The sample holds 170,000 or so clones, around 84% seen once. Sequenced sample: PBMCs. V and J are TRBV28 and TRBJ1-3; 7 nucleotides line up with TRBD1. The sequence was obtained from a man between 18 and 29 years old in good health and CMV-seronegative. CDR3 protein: CASSYDRASWSGNTIYF. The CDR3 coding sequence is TGTGCCAGCAGTTACGACAGGGCCTCTTGGTCTGGAAACACCATATATTTT.